This entry lists 26 T cell receptor beta chains sequenced from one sample in a study of CD8 T cells in Susac syndrome. RNA amounts of roughly 0.5 to 1 ug underwent reverse transcription with random hexamers. MiXCR, run by TCRdb on the immunoSEQ multiplex PCR reads, gives a single entry per CDR3 protein. The table has 100,000 to 150,000 distinct CDR3 sequences, over 85% seen once. Sequenced: CD8+ T cells from PBMCs. The source is a human donor with Susac syndrome.

The V gene is TRBV7-2, the J gene TRBJ2-7; D gene unclear. Per germline, CDR1 SGHTA and CDR2 FQGNSA. There are 13 residues in the CDR3. The ends were cut back, 1 base at V and 6 bases at J, with 10 bases in the middle. The CDR3 loop reads CASSLVSSGEQYF. CDR3 bases: TGTGCCAGCAGCTTAGTATCTAGTGGCGAGCAGTACTTC.

The chain joins TRBV4-3 to TRBJ1-1, with a weak D call TRBD1 (5 bases). With 7 bases removed from V and 1 base from J, the gap between germline ends came to 10 bases. This CDR3 region has 13 residues. The germline V gene has CDR1 LGHNA and CDR2 YSLEER. The CDR3 DNA sequence: TGCGCCAGCACCTCTGGGGGGAACACTGAAGCTTTCTTT. The encoded protein is CASTSGGNTEAFF.

This chain uses TRBV27 with TRBJ2-4; D gene unclear. V was pared by 2 bases and J by 5 bases, with 7 bases between. There are 13 residues in the CDR3. Germline V lookup: CDR1 MNHEY, CDR2 SMNVEV (reference sequence). The CDR3 nucleotides are TGTGCCAGCAGTTTAGATCGTCAAAACATTCAGTACTTC. Its translation is CASSLDRQNIQYF.

V usage is TRBV7-6 and J usage is TRBJ2-1, with D possibly TRBD2 on 6 matching bases. The CDR3 runs 13 residues. Germline CDR1 and CDR2: SGHVS and FNYEAQ. V was trimmed by 1 base and J by 9 bases, leaving 10 bases between them. The CDR3 bases are TGTGCCAGCAGCTTAGAGGTGGGGGGTGAGCAGTTCTTC. Translating it yields CASSLEVGGEQFF.

For the CDR3, the DNA is TGTGCCAGCAGCCAAGATTCGGCAGATACGCAGTATTTT. Translated: CASSQDSADTQYF. The rearrangement uses TRBV3-1 and TRBJ2-3; no clear D. Trimming cost V 0 bases and J 4 bases, with 5 bases left between them. The CDR3 length is 13 residues. The germline CDR1 and CDR2 sequences are LGHDT and YNNKEL (reference sequence).

The rearrangement uses TRBV18 and TRBJ1-4; D might be TRBD1 (6 bases). From germline, CDR1 is KGHSH and CDR2 LQKENI. Deletions cut 3 bases from V and 0 bases from J, with 17 bases between. The CDR3 is 18 residues long. The CDR3 loop reads CASSPQGSQVATNEKLFF. CDR3 DNA: TGTGCCAGCTCACCCCAGGGGTCGCAGGTCGCAACTAATGAAAAACTGTTTTTT.

The chain carries TRBV10-3 and TRBJ1-2; TRBD1 is a possible D gene (5 bases). The V gene lost 2 bases and the J gene lost 8 bases, with 21 bases spanning the gap. This CDR3 has 16 residues. Germline CDR1 ENHRY, CDR2 SYGVKD. CDR3 DNA: TGTGCCATCAGTGAGGCAGGGCCTGACTCATTGGAAGGCTACACCTTC. Its protein product is CAISEAGPDSLEGYTF.

The count of this clonotype is one. The chain uses TRBV4-1 and TRBJ1-1, with 7 bases fitting TRBD1. The CDR3 covers 13 residues. The V and J ends lost 3 bases and 7 bases, in that order; junction bases with no gene match: 5. Germline V CDR1 and CDR2: MGHRA, YSYEKL. CDR3 in amino acids: CASSHRQGDEAFF. For the CDR3, the DNA is TGCGCCAGCAGCCACCGACAGGGAGATGAAGCTTTCTTT.

This chain joins TRBV4-1 and TRBJ2-4; 8 positions match TRBD2. The junction had 8 bases not matched to a gene; V was cut back by 3 bases and J by 1 base. Germline assignment: CDR1 MGHRA and CDR2 YSYEKL. The CDR3 covers 17 residues. CDR3 sequence reads: CASSHSPGGRAKNIQYF. DNA for the CDR3: TGCGCCAGCAGCCATTCGCCGGGGGGGCGGGCCAAAAACATTCAGTACTTC.

V and J are TRBV7-9 and TRBJ2-1; a possible D gene is TRBD1 (6 bases). The CDR3 runs to 16 residues. CDR1 is SEHNR and CDR2 is FQNEAQ in the germline V gene (reference sequence). V lost 4 bases and J 0 bases, leaving 13 bases between the germline ends. In nucleotides, the CDR3 is TGTGCCAGCAGCTCTCCTCAGGGGAGCTCCTACAATGAGCAGTTCTTC. Translating it yields CASSSPQGSSYNEQFF.

The chain uses TRBV6-2 or TRBV6-3 and TRBJ2-1, with D possibly TRBD1 on 7 matching bases. Germline V gene data show CDR1 as MNHEY and CDR2 as SVGEGT. The CDR3 is made up of 16 amino acids. Trimming took off 2 bases at V and 6 bases at J, with 17 bases between the two ends. The CDR3 DNA sequence: TGTGCCAGCAGTTACAATCATTACAGGGGAGGCAATGAGCAGTTCTTC. It is translated as CASSYNHYRGGNEQFF.

J is TRBJ1-4 and V is TRBV27; possible D gene TRBD1, 6 bases. This CDR3 has 14 residues. V was pared by 7 bases and J by 5 bases, with 14 bases between. Germline V gives CDR1 MNHEY, CDR2 SMNVEV (reference sequence). CDR3 region: CASTSGGRNEKLFF. CDR3 DNA: TGTGCCAGCACCTCTGGGGGCCGCAATGAAAAACTGTTTTTT.

This rearrangement joins TRBV20-1 to TRBJ2-1, with 13 positions matching TRBD2. Germline-derived CDR1 and CDR2 are DFQATT and SNEGSKA (reference sequence). Trimming at V came to 0 bases and at J to 5 bases, leaving 10 bases not matched to a gene. There are 18 residues in the CDR3. CDR3 DNA: TGCAGTGCTAGAGATCCGACTAGCGGGAGGCCTCTGGACAATGAGCAGTTCTTC. It codes for CSARDPTSGRPLDNEQFF.

The V call is TRBV4-3, the J call TRBJ1-1, with 9 positions matching TRBD1. Germline assignment: CDR1 LGHNA and CDR2 YSLEER. V gave up 3 bases and J gave up 1 base; unmatched junction bases: 9. The CDR3 runs 17 residues. The CDR3 loop reads CASSHDTGTGTNTEAFF. The CDR3, as DNA: TGCGCCAGCAGCCATGACACCGGGACAGGGACGAACACTGAAGCTTTCTTT.

The rearrangement uses TRBV9 and TRBJ1-1; 8 nucleotides line up with TRBD1. Per the germline V gene, CDR1 is SGDLS and CDR2 is YYNGEE. V lost 5 bases to trimming and J lost 4 bases; unmatched junction nucleotides: 7. The CDR3 totals 14 residues. This CDR3 is CASSGGQGSTEAFF. The CDR3 nucleotides are TGTGCCAGCAGTGGCGGACAGGGATCCACTGAAGCTTTCTTT. The full variable domain, in which reference TRBV9 and TRBJ1-1 provide the parts outside the CDR3, is DSGVTQTPKHLITATGQRVTLRCSPRSGDLSVYWYQQSLDQGLQFLIQYYNGEERAKGNILERFSAQQFPDLHSELNLSSLELGDSALYFCASSGGQGSTEAFFGQGTRLTVV.

J is TRBJ1-5 and V is TRBV12-3 or TRBV12-4, with D possibly being TRBD1 (5 bases). There are 14 residues in the CDR3. The V end lost 6 bases, the J end lost 6 bases, and 15 bases lay between the germline ends. CDR3 sequence reads: CASSWAQGGQPQHF. CDR3 DNA: TGTGCCAGCAGCTGGGCCCAGGGTGGTCAGCCCCAGCATTTT.

The chain couples TRBV20-1 to TRBJ1-1; possible D gene TRBD1, 5 bases. Germline V gene lookup returns CDR1 DFQATT and CDR2 SNEGSKA (reference sequence). Trimming shortened V by 6 bases and J by 4 bases, and 15 bases separated the two germline ends. The CDR3 has 13 residues. The CDR3: CSALTDSATEAFF. CDR3 DNA sequence: TGCAGTGCCCTCACCGACAGCGCCACTGAAGCTTTCTTT.

The chain joins TRBV12-3 or TRBV12-4 to TRBJ2-2, with 7 nucleotides matching TRBD2. Losses at the gene ends were 2 bases for V and 4 bases for J; bases not matched to a gene: 1. The CDR3 runs 14 residues. As DNA, the CDR3 is TGTGCCAGCAGTTTAAGCGGGGTCACCGGGGAGCTGTTTTTT. It codes for CASSLSGVTGELFF.

V and J are TRBV28 and TRBJ2-1; maybe TRBD1 (5 bases). The CDR3 loop spans 12 amino acids. Between the trimmed V and J ends, which lost 5 bases and 7 bases, there was a span of 9 bases. Germline V gives CDR1 MDHEN, CDR2 SYDVKM. Here the CDR3 DNA reads TGTGCCAGCAGTCTTAGACAGAATGAGCAGTTCTTC. Residues: CASSLRQNEQFF.

The chain recombines TRBV4-3 with TRBJ2-1; D not resolved. Germline CDR1 and CDR2: LGHNA and YSLEER. Trimming left V 4 bases short and J 8 bases short, with 6 bases between. The CDR3 extends over 11 amino acids. The CDR3 sequence: CASSPLDEQFF. The CDR3 bases are TGCGCCAGCAGCCCACTTGATGAGCAGTTCTTC.

This chain uses TRBV28 with TRBJ2-1, with D perhaps given as TRBD1 or TRBD2 (6 bases each). Trimming took 0 bases from V and 5 from J, leaving 17 bases between them. The CDR3 is made up of 17 amino acids. CDR1 MDHEN and CDR2 SYDVKM come from the germline V gene. CDR3 amino acids: CASSLWGGQLRNNEQFF. The DNA for the CDR3 is TGTGCCAGCAGTTTATGGGGGGGACAACTTAGAAACAATGAGCAGTTCTTC. Based on the CDR3 plus reference TRBV28 and TRBJ2-1, the full variable domain is DVKVTQSSRYLVKRTGEKVFLECVQDMDHENMFWYRQDPGLGLRLIYFSYDVKMKEKGDIPEGYSVSREKKERFSLILESASTNQTSMYLCASSLWGGQLRNNEQFFGPGTRLTVL.

V is TRBV30 and J is TRBJ2-5; 8 bases map to TRBD2. The CDR3 sequence is 14 residues long. CDR1 and CDR2 (germline): GTSNPN, SVGIG (reference sequence). The ends lost 5 bases at V and 1 base at J; junction bases unmatched: 6. This CDR3 reads CAWGPGTSQETQYF. CDR3 nucleotides: TGTGCCTGGGGCCCTGGGACTAGCCAAGAGACCCAGTACTTC.

The genes are TRBV7-8 and TRBJ2-2; the D gene is possibly TRBD1 (6 bases). The ends were cut back, 4 bases at V and 4 bases at J, with 16 bases in the middle. The CDR3 is made up of 16 amino acids. Germline loops: CDR1 SGHVS, CDR2 FQNEAQ. The CDR3 nucleotides read TGTGCCAGCAGCTGGTACAGGGCAGGGAGCACCGGGGAGCTGTTTTTT. Translated, it gives CASSWYRAGSTGELFF.

This clonotype came up once. This chain uses TRBV11-2 with TRBJ2-1; 7 positions agree with TRBD1. The CDR3 runs 16 residues. CDR1 is SGHAT, CDR2 FQNNGV, per germline. J gave up 1 base and V 5 bases, and 8 bases lay outside the gene matches. CDR3 sequence reads: CASSAWDSSSYNEQFF. CDR3 bases: TGTGCCAGCAGCGCATGGGACAGTAGTTCCTACAATGAGCAGTTCTTC.

This chain joins TRBV11-2 and TRBJ1-2, with a possible D match to TRBD1 (6 bases). Trimming cost V 8 bases and J 4 bases, with 11 bases left between them. The germline gives CDR1 SGHAT, CDR2 FQNNGV. The CDR3 is 12 amino acids. CDR3 nucleotide sequence: TGTGCCAGCCGGACAGAGCGCTATGGCTACACCTTC. It encodes CASRTERYGYTF.

This sequence joins TRBV7-2 and TRBJ2-7; 8 nucleotides line up with TRBD2. The CDR3 covers 17 residues. With 3 bases clipped from V and 7 bases from J, the junction kept 17 bases outside the gene matches. Germline V lookup: CDR1 SGHTA, CDR2 FQGNSA. The CDR3 bases are TGTGCCAGCAGCTTTCTTGGACTAGCCGCTCGAGAAGGGGAGCAGTACTTC. The encoded protein is CASSFLGLAAREGEQYF.